This T cell receptor (beta chain) was identified in a study of T cells after yellow fever vaccination. On the study more broadly: Each low-cell-number fraction was prepared by means of SMART-Seq v4 Ultra Low Input.

Study observations and caveats: The secondary response was weaker but peaked faster, day 5 versus 15.

This clonotype has just a few counts. Its antigen is not identified. The study made its TCR cDNA through 5'RACE template switching. That step introduced a universal primer site along with UMIs. TCRdb itself ran the 5' RACE reads through MiXCR, one entry per CDR3 protein. The sample shows 70,000 or so distinct CDR3 sequences, around 7.8% of them seen only once. Germline V gene sequence: CDR1 MGHRA, CDR2 YSYEKL. This CDR3 has 15 amino acids. The V gene end was trimmed by 4 bases and the J gene end by 7 bases; junction bases not matched to a gene: 9. This TCR was recovered from a man between 18 and 29 years old who received the YFV17D yellow fever vaccine. V usage is TRBV4-1 and J usage is TRBJ1-5; 8 nucleotides match TRBD1. The sample here was CD8+ T cells sorted from PBMCs, taken 10 days after the first yellow fever vaccination. CDR3 amino acids: CASSPGQGLYQPQHF. The DNA of the CDR3 is TGCGCCAGCAGCCCAGGACAGGGATTGTACCAGCCCCAGCATTTT.